The rows below give T cell receptor beta chains drawn from one sample of a study of T cell repertoires in ileal Crohn's disease. Generated by immunoSEQ multiplex PCR, the TCRdb table keeps only in-frame clones and is missing some. The table shows roughly 7,000 clones, with 90% to 95% occurring only once. Input material: ileal tissue. These receptor sequences come from an adult with Crohn's disease. The CDR3 runs from the conserved cysteine through the conserved F or W. The D gene is left open where the match is weak. The size of a clone is reported for some rows only, either as once, few or many, or as a class for expanded clones.

DNA: TGCGCCAGCAGCTTCGGGCTAGCGGGCAAACTCGAGCAGTACTTC
CDR3: CASSFGLAGKLEQYF
J: TRBJ2-7
size: NA
D: TRBD2
V: TRBV5-1

DNA: TGTGCCAGCAGCCGGGGGGCGGGAGGGCCGCGGGGCCAAGAGACCCAGTACTTC
CDR3: CASSRGAGGPRGQETQYF
J: TRBJ2-5
size: NA
D: TRBD2
V: TRBV5-4

DNA: TGTGCCATCAGTGAGGGCAGGGGCGACAATCAGCCCCAGCATTTT
CDR3: CAISEGRGDNQPQHF
J: TRBJ1-5
size: NA
D: NA
V: TRBV10-3

DNA: TGTGCCAGCAGCTTAGTGGGCGAGATTTATGGTTACGAGCAGTACTTC
CDR3: CASSLVGEIYGYEQYF
J: TRBJ2-7
size: once
D: NA
V: TRBV7-9

DNA: TGCGCCAGCAGCTTGGAGGGGGCGGGAACTGAAGCTTTCTTT
CDR3: CASSLEGAGTEAFF
J: TRBJ1-1
size: NA
D: TRBD1
V: TRBV5-1

DNA: TGTGCCAGCAGCTACCCTCCAGCGGGGGGTACAGATACGCAGTATTTT
CDR3: CASSYPPAGGTDTQYF
J: TRBJ2-3
size: once
D: TRBD2
V: TRBV7-9

DNA: TGTGCCAGCAGCTTGGGGCAGGGAAGGAGTGGCTACACCTTC
CDR3: CASSLGQGRSGYTF
J: TRBJ1-2
size: NA
D: NA
V: TRBV5-4

DNA: TGCGCCAGCAGCGTAACCGGGACAGGGATAGAGACCCAGTACTTC
CDR3: CASSVTGTGIETQYF
J: TRBJ2-5
size: NA
D: TRBD1
V: TRBV5-1

DNA: TGTGCCAGCAGTTTTGACAGGGTAGGGCAGTACTTC
CDR3: CASSFDRVGQYF
J: TRBJ2-7
size: NA
D: TRBD1
V: TRBV6-6

DNA: TGTGCCAGCAGCTTAAGAGGTAGCGGCCAAGAGACCCAGTACTTC
CDR3: CASSLRGSGQETQYF
J: TRBJ2-5
size: few
D: NA
V: TRBV7-3

DNA: TGCGCCAGCGGACAGGGGGCTAACTATGGCTACACCTTC
CDR3: CASGQGANYGYTF
J: TRBJ1-2
size: NA
D: TRBD1
V: TRBV10-2

DNA: TGTGCCAGCAGTTACTCGCTTACTAGCGGAGGCTACGAGCAGTACTTC
CDR3: CASSYSLTSGGYEQYF
J: TRBJ2-7
size: NA
D: TRBD2
V: TRBV6-5

DNA: TGTGCCAGTAGCAGGGGAGTGAATCAGCCCCAGCATTTT
CDR3: CASSRGVNQPQHF
J: TRBJ1-5
size: NA
D: NA
V: TRBV19

DNA: TGTGCCAGCTCACTCCCGGGACTAGCGGCGGTTGTCGAGCAGTACTTC
CDR3: CASSLPGLAAVVEQYF
J: TRBJ2-7
size: once
D: TRBD2
V: TRBV18

DNA: TGTACCGGACAGAATGAGCAGTTCTTC
CDR3: CTGQNEQFF
J: TRBJ2-1
size: few
D: NA
V: TRBV27

DNA: TGTGCCAGCAGCTCACCAACCGTACCGGGACTCTACAATGAGCAGTTCTTC
CDR3: CASSSPTVPGLYNEQFF
J: TRBJ2-1
size: once
D: NA
V: TRBV7-3

DNA: TGTGCCAGCAGGGATGACATGAACACTGAAGCTTTCTTT
CDR3: CASRDDMNTEAFF
J: TRBJ1-1
size: NA
D: NA
V: TRBV6-6

DNA: TGTGCCAGCAGTGAAGTCAATGTGGCCAACGTCCTGACTTTC
CDR3: CASSEVNVANVLTF
J: TRBJ2-6
size: NA
D: NA
V: TRBV6-1